The 27 T cell receptor beta chains presented below share a single source sample, sequenced in a study of early T cells in non-severe SARS-CoV-2 infection. In TCRdb, the 5' RACE reads were re-called with MiXCR into one record per CDR3 protein. Counted here are about 80,000 distinct CDR3 sequences, about an eighth occurring once; the ten biggest clones make up roughly 3%. Sequencing was performed on whole blood. These receptors were taken from an adult who was a healthcare worker with PCR-confirmed SARS-CoV-2 infection or an uninfected control (not recorded which).

The chain carries TRBV29-1 and TRBJ2-5; the match to TRBD1 covers 7 bases. This CDR3 is 13 amino acids long. Germline values: CDR1 SQVTM, CDR2 ANQGSEA. The V gene end was trimmed by 6 bases and the J gene end by 1 base; junction bases not matched to a gene: 5. The chain's CDR3 is CSVGQAPQETQYF. The CDR3 DNA sequence: TGCAGCGTAGGACAGGCCCCCCAAGAGACCCAGTACTTC.

The sample holds many counts of this clonotype. The chain couples TRBV29-1 to TRBJ2-3, with TRBD2 matching over 14 bases. The CDR3 totals 13 residues. The V gene end was trimmed by 6 bases and the J gene end by 10 bases; junction bases not matched to a gene: 6. Germline CDR1 SQVTM, CDR2 ANQGSEA. The CDR3 bases are TGCAGCGTCGGGACTAGCGGGAGTACGGCGCAGTATTTT. Translating gives CSVGTSGSTAQYF.

Many counts were recorded for this clonotype. The rearrangement joins TRBV29-1 to TRBJ1-1; 7 bases map to TRBD1. This CDR3 contains 10 residues. The junction had 6 bases not matched to a gene; V was cut back by 6 bases and J by 11 bases. Germline CDR1 SQVTM, CDR2 ANQGSEA. The CDR3 DNA reads TGCAGCGTGTACAGGGGTTATGCTTTCTTT. This gives the protein CSVYRGYAFF. Variable domain in full (rest from reference TRBV29-1 and TRBJ1-1): SAVISQKPSRDICQRGTSLTIQCQVDSQVTMMFWYRQQPGQSLTLIATANQGSEATYESGFVIDKFPISRPNLTFSTLTVSNMSPEDSSIYLCSVYRGYAFFGQGTRLTVV.

Ten or more counts support this clonotype. The CDR3 region has the DNA TGTGCCAGCAGCCCGGAAGGGACCCAGTACTTC. It is translated as CASSPEGTQYF. The gene calls are TRBV7-9 and TRBJ2-5; D remains ambiguous. The ends were cut back, 5 bases at V and 7 bases at J, with 8 bases in the middle. This CDR3 contains 11 residues. The germline CDR1 and CDR2 sequences are SEHNR and FQNEAQ (reference sequence).

The sample holds many counts of this clonotype. The chain carries TRBV6-4 and TRBJ2-1; 12 bases are shared with TRBD2. The germline V gene encodes CDR1 MRHNA and CDR2 SNTAGT. This CDR3 contains 16 residues. Losses at the gene ends were 4 bases for V and 10 bases for J; bases not matched to a gene: 11. The CDR3 coding sequence is TGTGCCAGCAGTGCCCTAGCGGGAGGGCCGACGGTCGAGCAGTTCTTC. Its protein is CASSALAGGPTVEQFF.

This clonotype was detected ten times or more. The chain has TRBV19 and TRBJ2-1, with 9 bases aligning to TRBD2. This CDR3 is 17 amino acids long. Trimming cost V 7 bases and J 7 bases; bases outside gene matches: 17. Germline values: CDR1 LNHDA, CDR2 SQIVND (reference sequence). CDR3 loop: CASTLRSPSGIRNEQFF. CDR3 coding DNA: TGTGCCAGTACCCTTCGTAGCCCTAGCGGGATAAGGAATGAGCAGTTCTTC.

There are many counts of this clonotype. The chain carries TRBV7-3 and TRBJ2-2; D not certain. CDR3 size: 12 residues. V dropped 5 bases and J dropped 8 bases, with 9 bases sitting between them. Germline lookup yields CDR1 SGHTA and CDR2 FQGTGA. The CDR3 here is CASSLLGGELFF. DNA for the CDR3: TGTGCCAGCAGCCTCCTAGGTGGGGAGCTGTTTTTT. Looking up the rest from reference TRBV7-3 and TRBJ2-2 gives the full variable domain: GAGVSQTPSNKVTEKGKYVELRCDPISGHTALYWYRQSLGQGPEFLIYFQGTGAADDSGLPNDRFFAVRPEGSVSTLKIQRTERGDSAVYLCASSLLGGELFFGEGSRLTVL.

The genes are TRBV28 and TRBJ2-7; 7 bases match TRBD2. Losses at the gene ends were 5 bases for V and 6 bases for J; bases not matched to a gene: 7. The length of the CDR3 is 13 residues. Germline V gene sequence: CDR1 MDHEN, CDR2 SYDVKM. The CDR3 sequence is CASSPWGRVEQYF. In nucleotides, the CDR3 is TGTGCCAGCAGTCCCTGGGGGAGGGTCGAGCAGTACTTC.

The V gene is TRBV27, the J gene TRBJ1-1, with TRBD1 matching 7 bases. With V trimmed by 8 bases and J by 6 bases, 3 bases remained unmatched. The CDR3 is 11 amino acids. Germline V gives CDR1 MNHEY, CDR2 SMNVEV (reference sequence). The CDR3 sequence is CASGRGPEAFF. CDR3 coding DNA: TGTGCCAGCGGAAGGGGGCCTGAAGCTTTCTTT.

This chain uses TRBV20-1 with TRBJ2-3; TRBD2 matches at 12 bases. CDR3 length: 14 residues. Trimming cost V 6 bases and J 3 bases; bases outside gene matches: 4. Germline V gene lookup returns CDR1 DFQATT and CDR2 SNEGSKA (reference sequence). CDR3 amino acids: CSAGGLAGTDTQYF. The CDR3 DNA sequence: TGCAGTGCCGGTGGACTAGCGGGAACAGATACGCAGTATTTT.

V is TRBV30 and J is TRBJ1-1; 7 nucleotides align to TRBD1. CDR1 GTSNPN and CDR2 SVGIG come from the germline V gene (reference sequence). V shed 8 bases and J 1 base; nucleotides not matched to a gene: 7. The CDR3 is 13 amino acids. In DNA, the CDR3 is TGTGCCACTCCCGGGACAGCGAACACTGAAGCTTTCTTT. Translation gives CATPGTANTEAFF.

This clonotype was recorded a few times. The rearrangement links TRBV7-9 to TRBJ2-7; 9 bases are shared with TRBD1. Per germline, CDR1 SEHNR and CDR2 FQNEAQ (reference sequence). V lost 5 bases to trimming and J lost 2 bases; unmatched junction nucleotides: 4. The CDR3 covers 14 residues. The CDR3 region is CASSTDRGTYEQYF. CDR3 nucleotide sequence: TGTGCCAGCAGCACTGACAGGGGGACCTACGAGCAGTACTTC.

This clonotype occurred many times. This chain uses TRBV21-1 with TRBJ1-5; the table names TRBD1, a call not compared with the DNA. TRBV21-1 is shown as a pseudogene. This CDR3 is 15 amino acids long. CDR3 bases: TGTGCCAGCAGCGAGAGGTCCAGGGGAGGTCAGCCCCAGCATTTT. This sequence encodes CASSERSRGGQPQHF.

This chain links TRBV24-1 with TRBJ2-3; TRBD2 matches at 9 bases. This CDR3 region has 16 residues. The J segment lost 5 bases and the V segment lost 4 bases, leaving 9 bases of the junction unmatched. Germline V gene lookup returns CDR1 KGHDR and CDR2 SFDVKD. The CDR3 sequence is CATSESLAGWGDTQYF. The CDR3 coding sequence is TGTGCCACCAGTGAGTCCCTAGCGGGATGGGGAGATACGCAGTATTTT.

V is TRBV12-3 or TRBV12-4 and J is TRBJ2-7; 7 bases map to TRBD1. The trim removed 6 bases at V and 2 bases at J, leaving 7 bases unmatched. This CDR3 is 14 amino acids long. This CDR3 reads CASSTAGTAYEQYF. The CDR3 DNA follows: TGTGCCAGCAGCACGGCCGGGACAGCCTACGAGCAGTACTTC.

This clonotype was counted only a few times. The gene calls are TRBV2 and TRBJ1-4, with no clear D. V was clipped by 7 bases and J by 4 bases, with 10 bases between them. Germline CDR1 is SNHLY and CDR2 is FYNNEI. The CDR3 runs 13 residues. The CDR3 spells CASMYSLNEKLFF. The CDR3 DNA follows: TGTGCCAGCATGTACAGCCTTAATGAAAAACTGTTTTTT.

The gene calls are TRBV28 and TRBJ1-2, with D hard to call. V was cut by 5 bases and J by 2 bases, with 12 bases left in between. CDR1 and CDR2 (germline): MDHEN, SYDVKM. The CDR3 sequence is 14 residues long. The CDR3 region is CASSPSDRNYGYTF. For the CDR3, the DNA is TGTGCCAGCAGTCCCTCTGACCGAAACTATGGCTACACCTTC.

This clonotype occurred a few times. The chain carries TRBV7-9 and TRBJ2-2; perhaps TRBD2 as D (6 bases). The germline CDR1 and CDR2 sequences are SEHNR and FQNEAQ (reference sequence). The CDR3 contains 12 residues. The V end lost 11 bases, the J end lost 6 bases, and 13 bases lay between the germline ends. The CDR3 nucleotides are TGTGCCGCCGGAGGGTTAGCCGGGGAGCTGTTTTTT. Translating it yields CAAGGLAGELFF.

This clonotype was observed a single time. Just one base apart from a much larger clone, this may be a read error. The chain employs TRBV14 and TRBJ2-1; 8 bases match TRBD2. The tail of the sequence fits TRBJ2-7 better, so the J call may be wrong. Germline V gene data show CDR1 as SGHDN and CDR2 as FVKESK. CDR3 size: 16 residues. The CDR3 region is CASSQDGSGDYNEQYF. The CDR3 nucleotides read TGTGCCAGCAGCCAAGATGGTAGCGGGGATTACAATGAGCAGTACTTC.

This clonotype was seen a handful of times. This chain links TRBV12-3 or TRBV12-4 with TRBJ2-7, with D perhaps given as TRBD1 or TRBD2 (6 bases each). The CDR3 totals 16 residues. Trimming stripped 4 bases from V and 6 bases from J, with 22 bases between. The CDR3 sequence: CASSSRTSGGRLEQYF. The CDR3 nucleotides read TGTGCCAGCAGTTCAAGGACGTCCGGGGGCCGGCTCGAGCAGTACTTC.

There are a few counts of this clonotype. J is TRBJ2-2 and V is TRBV12-3 or TRBV12-4; a weak D match, TRBD1 (5 bases). V lost 5 bases and J 2 bases, leaving 15 bases between the germline ends. The CDR3 consists of 16 residues. CDR3 sequence reads: CASSPQGGVNTGELFF. The CDR3 coding sequence is TGTGCCAGCAGTCCTCAGGGCGGAGTTAACACCGGGGAGCTGTTTTTT.

This chain joins TRBV14 and TRBJ2-1; 11 bases are shared with TRBD2. CDR1 and CDR2 from the germline V gene are SGHDN and FVKESK. This CDR3 comprises 15 residues. The V and J ends lost 8 bases and 0 bases, in that order; junction bases with no gene match: 3. CDR3 residues: CASATSGSSYNEQFF. CDR3 nucleotides: TGTGCCAGCGCAACTAGCGGGAGCTCCTACAATGAGCAGTTCTTC.

The sample holds many counts of this clonotype. V gene TRBV4-1 combines with J gene TRBJ1-2; no firm D call. Germline V gene lookup returns CDR1 MGHRA and CDR2 YSYEKL. V dropped 1 base and J dropped 5 bases, with 11 bases sitting between them. The CDR3 spans 14 residues. The CDR3 DNA reads as TGCGCCAGCAGCCAAGCTACAGTAACGTATGGCTACACCTTC. Its protein is CASSQATVTYGYTF.

The chain couples TRBV11-2 to TRBJ2-2; TRBD2 matches at 12 bases. Germline values: CDR1 SGHAT, CDR2 FQNNGV. This CDR3 contains 19 residues. After removal of 5 bases from V and 1 base from J, the junction contained 11 bases not matched to a gene. The CDR3 DNA is TGTGCCAGCAGCCCTACCACGACTAGCGGGGGACTGAACACCGGGGAGCTGTTTTTT. Translation gives CASSPTTTSGGLNTGELFF.

The chain uses TRBV2 and TRBJ2-7; 14 bases align to TRBD2. V was clipped by 5 bases and J by 7 bases; unmatched bases: 7. Germline-derived CDR1 and CDR2 are SNHLY and FYNNEI. The CDR3 consists of 15 residues. The CDR3: CASSTGLAGEREQYF. The CDR3 bases are TGTGCCAGCAGTACGGGACTAGCGGGGGAACGGGAGCAGTACTTC.

This clonotype has more than one count but fewer than ten. V usage is TRBV7-6 and J usage is TRBJ1-5, with TRBD1 matching over 7 bases. Near its end, the DNA agrees better with TRBJ2-3, so the J call may be wrong. The CDR3 spans 13 residues. The germline V gene encodes CDR1 SGHVS and CDR2 FNYEAQ. The CDR3 protein is CASSLTLGTAQYF. CDR3 nucleotide sequence: TGTGCCAGCAGCTTAACTCTCGGGACAGCTCAGTATTTT.

This chain uses TRBV6-1 with TRBJ1-1; a weak D match, TRBD1 (5 bases). Germline loops: CDR1 MNHNS, CDR2 SASEGT. The CDR3 runs to 15 residues. V was cut by 1 base and J by 5 bases, with 14 bases left in between. The CDR3 reads CASSEVGAWRTEAFF. CDR3 nucleotides: TGTGCCAGCAGTGAAGTAGGGGCATGGAGGACTGAAGCTTTCTTT.